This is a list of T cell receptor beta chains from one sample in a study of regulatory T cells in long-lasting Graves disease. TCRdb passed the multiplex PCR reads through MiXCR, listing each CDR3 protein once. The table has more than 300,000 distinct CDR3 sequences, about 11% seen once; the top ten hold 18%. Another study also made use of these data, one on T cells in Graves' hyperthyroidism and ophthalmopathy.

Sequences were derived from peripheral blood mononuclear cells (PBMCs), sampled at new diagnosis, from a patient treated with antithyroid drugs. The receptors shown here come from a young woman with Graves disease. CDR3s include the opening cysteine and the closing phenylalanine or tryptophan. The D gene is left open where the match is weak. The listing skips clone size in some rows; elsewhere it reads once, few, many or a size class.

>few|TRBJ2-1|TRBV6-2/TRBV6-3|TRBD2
CASSDLAGGPYNEQFF
TGTGCCAGCAGTGACTTAGCGGGAGGCCCCTACAATGAGCAGTTCTTC
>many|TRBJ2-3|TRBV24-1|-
CATSASDLTDTQYF
TGTGCCACCTCTGCCTCGGACCTCACAGATACGCAGTATTTT
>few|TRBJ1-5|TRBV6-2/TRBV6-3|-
CASSPAGPEPIQPQHF
TGTGCCAGCAGTCCGGCGGGGCCGGAGCCAATTCAGCCCCAGCATTTT
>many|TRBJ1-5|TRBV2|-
CASSGQRDQPQHF
TGTGCCAGCAGCGGACAGAGGGATCAGCCCCAGCATTTT
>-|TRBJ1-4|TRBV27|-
CASSFSPSGGEKLFF
TGTGCCAGCAGTTTTTCACCGAGCGGGGGAGAAAAACTGTTTTTT
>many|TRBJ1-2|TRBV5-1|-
CASSYYPGYTNNYGYTF
TGCGCCAGCAGCTACTATCCGGGATATACAAATAACTATGGCTACACCTTC
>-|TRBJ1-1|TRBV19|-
CASSHQGVNTEAFF
TGTGCCAGTAGCCATCAGGGCGTGAACACTGAAGCTTTCTTT
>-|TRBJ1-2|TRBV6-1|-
CASTTKRPGPADGYTF
TGTGCCAGCACCACTAAGCGGCCAGGGCCCGCCGATGGCTACACCTTC
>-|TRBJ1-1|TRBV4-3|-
CASSQDHGGNTEAFF
TGCGCCAGCAGCCAAGACCATGGGGGAAACACTGAAGCTTTCTTT
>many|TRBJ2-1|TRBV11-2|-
CASSLKAYNEQFF
TGTGCCAGCAGCTTAAAGGCTTACAATGAGCAGTTCTTC
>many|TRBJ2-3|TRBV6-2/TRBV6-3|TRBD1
CASSYGGQGSDTQYF
TGTGCCAGCAGCTACGGTGGACAGGGGTCAGATACGCAGTATTTT
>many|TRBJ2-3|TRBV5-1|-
CASRAGANEPTDTQYF
TGCGCCAGCAGGGCGGGGGCCAACGAACCCACAGATACGCAGTATTTT
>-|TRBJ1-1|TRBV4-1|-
CASSHPPGLEAFF
TGCGCCAGCAGCCATCCCCCGGGCCTTGAAGCTTTCTTT
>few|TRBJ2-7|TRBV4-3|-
CASSQVGRGREQYF
TGCGCCAGCAGCCAAGTGGGCAGGGGGAGGGAGCAGTACTTC
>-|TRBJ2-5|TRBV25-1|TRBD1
CASSDWDRGAVETQYF
TGTGCCAGCAGTGACTGGGACAGGGGGGCCGTAGAGACCCAGTACTTC
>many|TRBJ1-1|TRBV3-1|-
CASSHPLYGGNTEAFF
TGTGCCAGCAGCCACCCACTGTACGGGGGGAACACTGAAGCTTTCTTT
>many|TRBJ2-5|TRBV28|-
CASSFVVGMAQETQYF
TGTGCCAGCAGTTTTGTAGTGGGGATGGCACAAGAGACCCAGTACTTC
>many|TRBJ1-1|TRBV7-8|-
CASSLRGARVVVGAEAFF
TGTGCCAGCAGCTTAAGGGGGGCCCGTGTTGTTGTGGGCGCTGAAGCTTTCTTT
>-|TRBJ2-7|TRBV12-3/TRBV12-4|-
CASSLATGHYEQYF
TGTGCCAGCAGTTTGGCGACAGGCCACTACGAGCAGTACTTC
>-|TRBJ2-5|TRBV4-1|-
CASSQDPGALETQYF
TGCGCCAGCAGCCAAGATCCAGGGGCTCTGGAGACCCAGTACTTC
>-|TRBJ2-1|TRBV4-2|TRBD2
CASSKHGAGGLNEQFF
TGTGCCAGCAGCAAGCATGGAGCGGGGGGGCTAAATGAGCAGTTCTTC
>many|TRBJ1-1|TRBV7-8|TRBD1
CASSLPSTGEYTEAFF
TGTGCCAGCAGCTTACCCTCGACAGGGGAGTACACTGAAGCTTTCTTT
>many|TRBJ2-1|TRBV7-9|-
CASTPKRAPTNEQFF
TGTGCCAGCACCCCCAAGAGGGCCCCTACAAATGAGCAGTTCTTC
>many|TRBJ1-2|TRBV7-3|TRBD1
CASSTTGDDYGYTF
TGCGCCAGCAGTACCACAGGGGATGACTATGGCTACACCTTC
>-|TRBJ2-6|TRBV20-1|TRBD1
CSASPGTGANIISGANVLTF
TGCAGTGCTAGCCCCGGGACAGGGGCTAACATCATCTCTGGGGCCAACGTCCTGACTTTC
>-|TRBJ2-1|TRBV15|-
CATSREPEQFF
TGTGCCACCAGCAGAGAACCCGAGCAGTTCTTC